The present entry profiles one T cell receptor beta chain with its context. No antigen is known for it. This sample is drawn from a study of OX40 agonist ivuxolimab in advanced cancers. Study background: Every patient in dose escalation had hepatocellular carcinoma, melanoma, renal cell or head and neck cancer. Therapy given before enrollment (anti-PD-1, anti-PD-L1 or anti-CTLA-4) was allowed, and around 40% had some.

Sequenced by immunoSEQ multiplex PCR; TCRdb stores in-frame clones only, minus some. The profile shows 58,000 or so clones, 75% to 90% of them singletons. Points from the study as a whole: Individuals who were partial responders at 0.1-3.0 mg/kg had clonal expansion that ranked among the lowest.

The CDR3 is made up of 15 amino acids. With V trimmed by 7 bases and J by 4 bases, 7 bases remained unmatched. Per the germline V gene, CDR1 is MNHEY and CDR2 is SVGAGI. V is TRBV6-5 and J is TRBJ1-2; 12 bases line up with TRBD1. The sample here was CD4+ or CD8+ T cells sorted from blood, taken in a trial of the OX40 agonist ivuxolimab. The origin of this receptor is an adult with an advanced solid tumor such as melanoma, head and neck, liver or kidney cancer. CDR3 amino acids: CASTGTGGAIYGYTF. CDR3 coding DNA: TGTGCCAGCACTGGGACAGGGGGCGCGATCTATGGCTACACCTTC.